This is a list of T cell receptor beta chains from one sample in a study of T cells in Graves' hyperthyroidism and ophthalmopathy. MiXCR, applied by TCRdb to the multiplex PCR reads, yields one record per CDR3 protein. The sample records fewer than 450,000 distinct CDR3 sequences, roughly 15% being singletons. Sequencing was carried out using blood. These receptors all come from a woman aged 55 to 70 with Graves' ophthalmopathy. Both conserved end residues are part of each CDR3. A D gene is named only where the DNA matches it firmly. Clone size is not always given. Where it is, it says once, few, many or a class for expanded clones.

>many|NA|TRBJ2-5|TRBV4-1
TGCGCCAGCAGCCGAGTGACACGACAAGAGACCCAGTACTTC
CASSRVTRQETQYF
>NA|TRBD2|TRBJ2-5|TRBV7-2
TGTGCCAGCAGCTTAGTAGCGGGAGGGGCCCAAGAGACCCAGTACTTC
CASSLVAGGAQETQYF
>many|TRBD2|TRBJ2-1|TRBV20-1
TGCAGTGCGCCGACTAGCGGGACTGGGGATGAGCAGTTCTTC
CSAPTSGTGDEQFF
>NA|TRBD1|TRBJ1-1|TRBV29-1
TGCAGCGTTACCCGGGACAGGGGGTCGAACACTGAAGCTTTCTTT
CSVTRDRGSNTEAFF
>NA|NA|TRBJ2-1|TRBV15
TGTGCCACCAGCAATCCAGGAAAGCAGTTCTTC
CATSNPGKQFF
>many|NA|TRBJ1-1|TRBV11-2
TGTGCCAGCAGCTTAGATCTCGGTGAGACTGAAGCTTTCTTT
CASSLDLGETEAFF
>many|TRBD1|TRBJ1-1|TRBV7-8
TGTGCCAGCAGCTGGACAGGGCTATCGGGAGACACTGAAGCTTTCTTT
CASSWTGLSGDTEAFF
>few|NA|TRBJ2-3|TRBV6-5
TGTGCCAGCAGTTACTCCCATCCCACAGATACGCAGTATTTT
CASSYSHPTDTQYF
>NA|NA|TRBJ1-2|TRBV6-1
TGTGCCAGCACCTCGACAGCCTATGGCTACACCTTC
CASTSTAYGYTF
>NA|TRBD2|TRBJ2-4|TRBV20-1
TGCAGTGCTAGAGGGGCCGGACTAGCGGGAGTAGAGAACATTCAGTACTTC
CSARGAGLAGVENIQYF
>NA|NA|TRBJ2-7|TRBV5-1
TGCGCCAGCAGCCCCCGGGTAGGGAACCACGAGCAGTACTTC
CASSPRVGNHEQYF
>NA|TRBD2|TRBJ2-7|TRBV12-3/TRBV12-4
TGTGCCAGCAGGGGACTAGCGGGTCACTCCTACGAGCAGTACTTC
CASRGLAGHSYEQYF
>many|NA|TRBJ2-1|TRBV27
TGTGCCAGCAGTTTGCTGGTTTCGTACTCCTACAATGAGCAGTTCTTC
CASSLLVSYSYNEQFF
>many|NA|TRBJ1-2|TRBV28
TGTGCCACGAAAACAGTCTATGGCTACACCTTC
CATKTVYGYTF
>few|TRBD1|TRBJ2-7|TRBV19
TGTGCCAGTACCCCCAGGGACAGGGGAGGCGAGCAGTACTTC
CASTPRDRGGEQYF
>many|NA|TRBJ1-2|TRBV9
TGTGCCAGCAGTTCCCGCCGTGTGGGGGGCTACACCTTC
CASSSRRVGGYTF
>NA|TRBD2|TRBJ2-1|TRBV6-2/TRBV6-3
TGTGCCAGCAGGATGGGAGTAGCGGGAGGGCGTATCAATGAGCAGTTCTTC
CASRMGVAGGRINEQFF
>many|TRBD2|TRBJ2-3|TRBV7-9
TGTGCCAGCAGCCATAGCGGGAACACAGATACGCAGTATTTT
CASSHSGNTDTQYF
>NA|TRBD1|TRBJ1-2|TRBV10-3
TGTGCCATCAGTGAGTTGCCTGGACAGGCATACTATGGCTACACCTTC
CAISELPGQAYYGYTF